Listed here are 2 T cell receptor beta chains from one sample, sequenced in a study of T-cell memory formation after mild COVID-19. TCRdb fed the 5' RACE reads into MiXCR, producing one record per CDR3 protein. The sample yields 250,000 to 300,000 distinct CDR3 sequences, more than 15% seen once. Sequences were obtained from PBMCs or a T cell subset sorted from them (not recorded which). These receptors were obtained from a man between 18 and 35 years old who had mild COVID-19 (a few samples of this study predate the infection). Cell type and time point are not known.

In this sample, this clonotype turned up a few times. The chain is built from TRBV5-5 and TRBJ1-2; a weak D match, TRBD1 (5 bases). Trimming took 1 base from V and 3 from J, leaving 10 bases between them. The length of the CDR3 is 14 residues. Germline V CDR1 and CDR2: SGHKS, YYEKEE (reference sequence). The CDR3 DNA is TGTGCCAGCAGCTTGAGTCAGGGAGACTATGGCTACACCTTC. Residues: CASSLSQGDYGYTF.

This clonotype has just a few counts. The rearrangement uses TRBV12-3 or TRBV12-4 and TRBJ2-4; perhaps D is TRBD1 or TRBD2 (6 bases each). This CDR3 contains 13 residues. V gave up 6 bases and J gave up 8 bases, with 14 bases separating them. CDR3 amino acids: CASRPEGVDIQYF. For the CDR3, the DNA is TGTGCCAGCAGACCGGAGGGGGTGGACATTCAGTACTTC.